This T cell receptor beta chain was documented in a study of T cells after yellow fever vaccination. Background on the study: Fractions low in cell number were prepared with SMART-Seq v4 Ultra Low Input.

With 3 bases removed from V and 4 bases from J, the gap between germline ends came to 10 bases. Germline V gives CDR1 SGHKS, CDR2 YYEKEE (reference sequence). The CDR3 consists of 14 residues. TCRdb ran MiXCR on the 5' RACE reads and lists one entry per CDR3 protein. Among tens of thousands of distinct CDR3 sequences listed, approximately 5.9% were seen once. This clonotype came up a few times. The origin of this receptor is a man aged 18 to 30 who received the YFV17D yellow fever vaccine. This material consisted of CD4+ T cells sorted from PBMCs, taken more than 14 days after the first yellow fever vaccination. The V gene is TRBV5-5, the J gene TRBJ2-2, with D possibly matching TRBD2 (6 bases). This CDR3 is CASSWQGGTGELFF. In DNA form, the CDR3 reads TGTGCCAGCAGCTGGCAGGGAGGCACCGGGGAGCTGTTTTTT.